The table lists the clone carrying this T cell receptor (beta chain) with a few counts. What it binds is not known. This record comes from a study of beta chain features in type 1 diabetes. Overall study findings and caveats: In patients and controls equally, PCR might favor templates that are shorter. A moderate, significant TCRB CDR3 shortening appeared in type 1 diabetes across four CD4+ subsets.

V was clipped by 3 bases and J by 6 bases, with 9 bases between them. This CDR3 is built from 13 residues. In germline, CDR1 is SGDLS, CDR2 YYNGEE. Expressed TCRB transcripts were sequenced, since all the RNA that had been isolated was reverse transcribed. Sequencing used immunoSEQ multiplex PCR; TCRdb keeps in-frame clones, though not all of them. The sample has some 370,000 clones; 8% to 10% are singletons. The V gene is TRBV9, the J gene TRBJ2-2; D remains ambiguous. The clonotype was recovered from a man aged 25 to 45 with type 1 diabetes. Source material: central memory CD4+ T cells from blood. The CDR3 DNA sequence: TGTGCCAGCAGCGCTACCCTAGCCGGGGAGCTGTTTTTT. It specifies CASSATLAGELFF.